This T cell receptor beta chain comes out of a study of CD8 T cells in ankylosing spondylitis. Broader study findings: Typical of ankylosing spondylitis blood, it appeared, was a TCR beta motif of roughly eight highly homologous variants. Reportedly, disease-linked clones are significantly enriched in ankylosing spondylitis patients' matched synovial fluid.

Quantitative 5'-RACE with molecular barcodes generated TCR beta libraries. MiXCR was run by TCRdb on the 5' RACE reads, yielding one entry per CDR3 protein. The sample records a few hundred thousand distinct CDR3 sequences, 10% being singletons. With respect to this clonotype: Its antigen is undetermined. Just one base apart from a much larger clone, this may be a read error.

The CDR3 extends over 14 amino acids. Germline lookup yields CDR1 SGHTA and CDR2 FQGTGA. The gene calls are TRBV7-3 and TRBJ2-1; tentatively, D is TRBD2 (6 bases). The receptor was isolated from a male donor with ankylosing spondylitis or in good health (not recorded which). The specimen was blood, either unsorted or a sorted T cell fraction (not recorded which). For the CDR3, the DNA is TGTGCCAGCAGGTTAGCGGCTACCAGCAATGAGCAGTCCTTC. As protein: CASRLAATSNEQSF.